The T cell receptor beta chain described here comes from a study of cytomegalovirus exposure and HLA in healthy donors. The CDR3 sequence is 15 residues long. The V and J ends lost 6 bases and 1 base respectively, with 15 bases between them. In germline, CDR1 is SGHVS, CDR2 FQNEAQ. Of note for this clone: The antigen remains undetermined.

Broader study findings: Among TCR beta chains, those listed as cytomegalovirus-associated numbered over 150. In vitro, a few CMV-associated chains proved specific for CMV antigens. TCR beta V segments were, for the most part, productive about 87% or about 30% of the time in an earlier analysis. Roughly even sequencing depth across donors was the assumption behind the presence/absence analyses.

The PCR contained 60 Vbeta and 13 Jbeta primers. TCRdb keeps only in-frame clones here, not all; method: immunoSEQ multiplex PCR. This sample's table has some 20,000 clones. Input material: PBMCs. The TCR originated in a man aged 55 to 69 in good health and CMV-seropositive. V gene TRBV7-8 combines with J gene TRBJ1-1; D is perhaps TRBD1 (6 bases). The CDR3 loop reads CASSLQGVRNTEAFF. DNA for the CDR3: TGTGCCAGCAGTCTACAGGGAGTCAGGAACACTGAAGCTTTCTTT.